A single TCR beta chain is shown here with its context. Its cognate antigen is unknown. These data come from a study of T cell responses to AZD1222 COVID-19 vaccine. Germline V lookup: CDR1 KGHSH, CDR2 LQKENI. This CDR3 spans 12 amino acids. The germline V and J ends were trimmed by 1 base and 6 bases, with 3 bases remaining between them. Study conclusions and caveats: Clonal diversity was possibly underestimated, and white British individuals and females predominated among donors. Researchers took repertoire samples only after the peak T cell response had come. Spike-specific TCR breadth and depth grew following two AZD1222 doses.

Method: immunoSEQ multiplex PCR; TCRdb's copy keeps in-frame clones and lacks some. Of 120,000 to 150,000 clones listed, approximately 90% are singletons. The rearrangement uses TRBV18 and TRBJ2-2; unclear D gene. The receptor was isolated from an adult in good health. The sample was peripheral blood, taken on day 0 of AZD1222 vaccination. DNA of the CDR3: TGTGCCAGCTCACCACGGCCCGGGGAGCTGTTTTTT. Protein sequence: CASSPRPGELFF.